Listed here are 10 T cell receptor beta chains from one sample, sequenced in a study of liver allograft versus peripheral blood T cells. Study-wide context: The study compared liver allograft T cell receptor repertoires against peripheral blood repertoires of liver transplant recipients.

One entry per CDR3 protein, called by TCRdb with MiXCR from the reads. Counted here are 10,000 to 15,000 distinct CDR3 sequences, under 30% occurring once; the ten biggest clones make up 2.2%. These receptors were collected from a human patient who had a liver transplant. Some T cells may be transferred from the graft donor.

This clonotype qualifies as medium-sized (0.01 to 0.1%). The chain is built from TRBV30 and TRBJ2-3; the match to TRBD2 covers 7 bases. J lost 0 bases, V lost 0 bases, and 3 bases had no gene match. The CDR3 covers 15 residues. CDR1 and CDR2 (germline): GTSNPN, SVGIG (reference sequence). The CDR3 bases are TGTGCCTGGAGTGTAGGTAGCGGGAGCACAGATACGCAGTATTTT. This translates into CAWSVGSGSTDTQYF.

The chain carries TRBV6-1 and TRBJ2-7; no clear D. The germline gives CDR1 MNHNS, CDR2 SASEGT. The CDR3 sequence is 11 residues long. The V and J ends lost 5 bases and 4 bases respectively, with 6 bases between them. CDR3 DNA sequence: TGTGCCAGCAGTCAAGAGTACGAGCAGTACTTC. It codes for CASSQEYEQYF.

This clonotype is large by share. CDR3 loop: CASSPGTDPGELFF. The CDR3 DNA reads as TGTGCCAGCTCACCAGGGACAGATCCCGGGGAGCTGTTTTTT. The chain combines TRBV18 with TRBJ2-2; 7 nucleotides agree with TRBD1. CDR3 length: 14 amino acids. After removal of 2 bases from V and 6 bases from J, the junction contained 3 bases not matched to a gene. Looked up from germline, CDR1 is KGHSH and CDR2 is LQKENI. Using reference TRBV18 and TRBJ2-2 for the parts outside the CDR3, the full variable domain is NAGVMQNPRHLVRRRGQEARLRCSPMKGHSHVYWYRQLPEEGLKFMVYLQKENIIDESGMPKERFSAEFPKEGPSILRIQQVVRGDSAAYFCASSPGTDPGELFFGEGSRLTVL.

Judged by abundance, this clonotype is medium-sized. This sequence joins TRBV6-6 and TRBJ2-2; TRBD1 matches 8 bases. Germline CDR1 and CDR2: MNHNY and SVGAGI (reference sequence). Trimming cost V 0 bases and J 7 bases; bases outside gene matches: 10. The CDR3 length is 17 residues. The CDR3 region has the DNA TGTGCCAGCAGTTACTCCGGCCAGGGGGCAAGCGGCGGGGAGCTGTTTTTT. This sequence encodes CASSYSGQGASGGELFF.

This clonotype was seen a few times. The chain couples TRBV6-5 to TRBJ1-3, with D possibly TRBD1 on 5 matching bases. This CDR3 region has 16 residues. Trimming removed 1 base from V and 1 base from J, with 11 bases in between. CDR1 is MNHEY and CDR2 is SVGAGI in the germline V gene. The CDR3 DNA reads as TGTGCCAGCAGTTACTATCCCACAGGTTCTGGAAACACCATATATTTT. It yields the protein CASSYYPTGSGNTIYF.

The chain joins TRBV29-1 to TRBJ2-7; no reliable D call. Looked up from germline, CDR1 is SQVTM and CDR2 is ANQGSEA. The CDR3 is 12 residues long. With 4 bases removed from V and 1 base from J, the gap between germline ends came to 8 bases. CDR3: CSVVKGSYEQYF. As DNA, the CDR3 is TGCAGCGTTGTTAAGGGTTCCTACGAGCAGTACTTC.

By proportion, this clonotype is medium-sized (0.01 to 0.1%). V gene TRBV18 combines with J gene TRBJ2-3; the D is unclear. V was pared by 6 bases and J by 3 bases, with 10 bases between. Germline V gene sequence: CDR1 KGHSH, CDR2 LQKENI. The CDR3 loop spans 13 amino acids. CDR3 in amino acids: CASSPQPTDTQYF. The CDR3 bases are TGTGCCAGCTCCCCTCAGCCGACAGATACGCAGTATTTT. The full variable domain, completed using reference TRBV18 and TRBJ2-3, is NAGVMQNPRHLVRRRGQEARLRCSPMKGHSHVYWYRQLPEEGLKFMVYLQKENIIDESGMPKERFSAEFPKEGPSILRIQQVVRGDSAAYFCASSPQPTDTQYFGPGTRLTVL.

The chain combines TRBV5-4 with TRBJ1-1, with D tentatively TRBD1 (5 bases). The CDR3 is 14 amino acids. Trimming shortened V by 1 base and J by 3 bases, and 10 bases separated the two germline ends. Germline CDR1 is SGHNT and CDR2 is YYREEE (reference sequence). CDR3 sequence: CASSLRDGHTEAFF. The CDR3 DNA sequence: TGTGCCAGCAGCTTGCGGGACGGACACACTGAAGCTTTCTTT. Combining the CDR3 with reference TRBV5-4 and TRBJ1-1 gives the whole variable domain ETGVTQSPTHLIKTRGQQVTLRCSSQSGHNTVSWYQQALGQGPQFIFQYYREEENGRGNFPPRFSGLQFPNYSSELNVNALELDDSALYLCASSLRDGHTEAFFGQGTRLTVV.

This clonotype is labeled medium-sized. The gene calls are TRBV6-5 and TRBJ1-5; D not certain. The CDR3 covers 14 residues. Germline V CDR1 and CDR2: MNHEY, SVGAGI. Trimming stripped 8 bases from V and 1 base from J, with 12 bases between. CDR3 sequence: CASGVGKSNQPQHF. CDR3 bases: TGTGCCAGCGGGGTAGGGAAGAGCAATCAGCCCCAGCATTTT.

The chain uses TRBV20-1 and TRBJ1-2; tentative D call: TRBD1 (5 bases). CDR1 and CDR2 (germline): DFQATT, SNEGSKA (reference sequence). There are 14 residues in the CDR3. The V end lost 2 bases, the J end lost 8 bases, and 18 bases lay between the germline ends. The CDR3 sequence: CSARLGSGRGGYTF. The CDR3 bases are TGCAGTGCTAGACTCGGGTCAGGGAGGGGCGGCTACACCTTC.